Listed here are 5 T cell receptor beta chains from one sample, sequenced in a study of human T cells and chemical hapten exposure. Time point of the sample: pre-sensitization, week 0. The treatment: therapeutic diphenylcyclopropenone sensitization with weekly scalp DPC. Each CDR3 protein gets one entry after TCRdb re-called the RACE reads with MiXCR. This sample yields 40,000 or so distinct CDR3 sequences, of which 10% to 13% are seen a single time; approximately 6.2% belongs to the top ten. The sample was whole blood, taken in connection with sensitization to the hapten diphenylcyclopropenone (DPC). The receptor source for this set is a man aged 30 to 39 with alopecia areata. Some clones in this sample may be carry-over from other donors' samples.

This clonotype was recorded many times. The chain carries TRBV20-1 and TRBJ2-5; TRBD2 aligns across 14 bases. After removal of 3 bases from V and 10 bases from J, the junction contained 4 bases not matched to a gene. The germline gives CDR1 DFQATT, CDR2 SNEGSKA (reference sequence). This CDR3 is 13 amino acids long. CDR3 loop: CSARGTSGSGQYF. The CDR3 DNA follows: TGCAGTGCTAGGGGGACTAGCGGGAGCGGCCAGTACTTC.

This clonotype occurred many times. The chain employs TRBV7-2 and TRBJ2-1; D may be TRBD1 or TRBD2 (5 bases each). Trimming removed 11 bases from V and 5 bases from J, with 31 bases in between. The CDR3 is 18 residues long. CDR1 is SGHTA, CDR2 FQGNSA, per germline. The CDR3 protein is CAWQLITRAGTRDNEQFF. The CDR3 DNA reads TGTGCCTGGCAGCTTATAACGCGCGCCGGGACGAGAGACAATGAGCAGTTCTTC.

This sequence joins TRBV5-1 and TRBJ2-7; D is ambiguous. The CDR3 contains 11 residues. Germline V lookup: CDR1 SGHRS, CDR2 YFSETQ. Between the trimmed V and J ends, which lost 3 bases and 4 bases, there was a span of 5 bases. The CDR3, as DNA: TGCGCCAGCAGCTCAGGTTACGAGCAGTACTTC. It specifies CASSSGYEQYF.

This clonotype has only a few counts. The gene calls are TRBV27 and TRBJ2-1; the match to TRBD2 covers 8 bases. V shed 6 bases and J 0 bases; nucleotides not matched to a gene: 4. Germline CDR1 reads MNHEY; CDR2 reads SMNVEV (reference sequence). The CDR3 runs to 15 residues. The CDR3 here is CASRIAGSSYNEQFF. The CDR3 DNA sequence: TGTGCCAGCAGGATAGCGGGGAGCTCCTACAATGAGCAGTTCTTC.

This clonotype was detected ten times or more. J is TRBJ2-2 and V is TRBV11-2; D call uncertain. V was clipped by 5 bases and J by 1 base, with 8 bases between them. The CDR3 runs 14 residues. Germline-derived CDR1 and CDR2 are SGHAT and FQNNGV. The CDR3 DNA reads TGTGCCAGCAGCCCTCGGATGAACACCGGGGAGCTGTTTTTT. This codes for CASSPRMNTGELFF.